This T cell receptor beta chain originates from a study of blood T cell repertoires in COVID-19. Across the whole study: Acute-phase and convalescent COVID-19 samples originated in the United States, Italy and Spain. In each case, the material was cDNA or gDNA derived from T cells, B-cell-depleted T cells, or PBMCs.

The table lists this clone with a count of one. The CDR3 loop spans 13 amino acids. The germline V gene has CDR1 SGHAT and CDR2 FQNNGV. The trim removed 5 bases at V and 8 bases at J, leaving 5 bases unmatched. Methods used by the authors: Amplifying reference gene primers gave estimates of nucleated cell counts. The method was immunoSEQ multiplex PCR; TCRdb's version includes in-frame clones alone and lacks a portion of them. That table supplies the V and J calls and clone size; D and trimming were determined from the DNA. The sample carries 100,000 to 150,000 clones, roughly 84% recorded once. This clonotype was sampled from an elderly woman with acute or convalescent COVID-19. This chain uses TRBV11-2 with TRBJ1-4, with 7 positions matching TRBD1. The sequenced sample consisted of peripheral blood. CDR3 nucleotides: TGTGCCAGCAGCCCCAGACAGGGCGAAAAACTGTTTTTT. It is translated as CASSPRQGEKLFF.